Included here is one T cell receptor beta chain sequence, with context. Its cognate antigen is unknown. In preparing bulk TCR libraries, previously described methods and listed TCR primers were used. Via MiXCR, TCRdb re-called the PCR reads, giving one row per CDR3 protein. The sample shows nearly 650,000 distinct CDR3 sequences, about 25% of them seen only once. This sample is part of a study of molecular identifiers for immune sequencing clone quantification. Findings and limits, study-wide: Under 1% of molecules in naive cells, but over 99% of effector molecules, belonged to clones above 20 RNA copies.

The CDR3 has 13 residues. CDR1 and CDR2 (germline): LNHNV, YYDKDF (reference sequence). V was clipped by 4 bases and J by 3 bases; unmatched bases: 3. The source material was naive CD8+ T cells from blood, with Jurkat cell RNA spiked in. Noted subset: FACS-sorted CD8+CD4-CCR7+CD45RA+ naive T cells. The chain is built from TRBV15 and TRBJ2-7, with 7 bases lining up with TRBD1. The clonotype was recovered from a human donor in good health. Some libraries in this study had Jurkat cell RNA spiked in. CDR3 DNA sequence: TGTGCCACCAGCAACGACAGGGACTACGAGCAGTACTTC. This sequence encodes CATSNDRDYEQYF.